This T cell receptor (beta chain) stems from a study of neurological immune-mediated disorders. Each TCR transcript was tagged with a 10-nucleotide random UMI during 5'RACE. TCRdb reprocessed the 5' RACE reads with MiXCR, giving one entry per CDR3 protein. The data show about 120,000 distinct CDR3 sequences, 3% to 3.5% seen once. Preparation of the unsorted libraries drew on 2 million PBMCs stored at -80 C. General study points: In HTLV-1-associated myelopathy, TCR clonal expansion was greatest, and in multiple sclerosis it was least, below healthy controls. When repertoires were grouped phylogenetically, those of 18 of 34 multiple sclerosis patients fell into one related-CDR3 cluster, a possible signature.

This clonotype was picked up a small number of times. Its target is not known. The specimen sequenced was PBMCs. The sequence was collected from a woman aged 25 to 45 with multiple sclerosis.

CDR3 residues: CASSLDSGGPQPQHF. In DNA form, the CDR3 reads TGTGCCAGCAGCTTAGATTCGGGGGGACCGCAGCCCCAGCATTTT. The rearrangement links TRBV7-2 to TRBJ1-5; a possible D gene is TRBD1 (5 bases). This CDR3 has 15 amino acids. CDR1 and CDR2 (germline): SGHTA, FQGNSA. Trimming removed 1 base at V and 7 bases at J, with 14 bases between.